These 2 T cell receptor beta chains came from one sample sequenced in a study of blood T cell repertoires in COVID-19. Libraries were prepared by immunoSEQ multiplex PCR; TCRdb keeps only in-frame clonotypes and omits some of them. This sample has approximately 250,000 clones, with approximately 90% found just once. Sequenced sample: PBMCs or T cells enriched from blood (not recorded which). Source of these receptors: a middle-aged man who had been exposed to COVID-19.

The genes are TRBV7-9 and TRBJ1-1; D unclear. CDR3 size: 12 residues. Germline CDR1 and CDR2: SEHNR and FQNEAQ (reference sequence). V was cut by 1 base and J by 7 bases, with 7 bases left in between. CDR3 residues: CASSLVSGEAFF. DNA for the CDR3: TGTGCCAGCAGCTTAGTCTCCGGTGAAGCTTTCTTT.

The chain carries TRBV6-2 or TRBV6-3 and TRBJ2-2; 7 bases are a match to TRBD1. Germline CDR1 MNHEY, CDR2 SVGEGT. The V and J ends lost 6 bases and 1 base, in that order; junction bases with no gene match: 8. This CDR3 has 16 amino acids. The CDR3 protein is CASSDRARLNTGELFF. The CDR3 DNA is TGTGCCAGCAGCGACAGGGCTAGGCTGAACACCGGGGAGCTGTTTTTT.